Sequencing of this T cell receptor beta chain was carried out in a study of CD8 T cells in ankylosing spondylitis. In its sample, this clonotype was seen a few times. Its specificity is not known. Libraries for TCR beta were made by quantitative 5'-RACE with molecular barcodes. TCRdb itself ran the 5' RACE reads through MiXCR, one entry per CDR3 protein. The data show about 330,000 distinct CDR3 sequences, approximately 8.2% seen once. General study findings and limits: Blood from ankylosing spondylitis patients appeared to carry a characteristic roughly eight-variant TCR beta motif. Significant enrichment of disease-linked clones was reported in matched ankylosing spondylitis synovial fluid.

The V segment lost 0 bases and the J segment 7 bases; nucleotides outside the gene matches: 6. Germline V gives CDR1 SGHRS, CDR2 YFSETQ. The CDR3 covers 15 residues. This TCR came from a male donor with ankylosing spondylitis. Material: blood, either unsorted or a sorted T cell fraction (not recorded which). V gene TRBV5-1 combines with J gene TRBJ2-1, with 8 bases identical to TRBD2. DNA for the CDR3: TGCGCCAGCAGCTTGGTTCTAGCGGGTCAGAATGAGCAGTTCTTC. It translates to CASSLVLAGQNEQFF. Full variable domain (rest looked up from reference TRBV5-1 and TRBJ2-1): KAGVTQTPRYLIKTRGQQVTLSCSPISGHRSVSWYQQTPGQGLQFLFEYFSETQRNKGNFPGRFSGRQFSNSRSEMNVSTLELGDSALYLCASSLVLAGQNEQFFGPGTRLTVL.